Listed below are T cell receptor beta chains from one sample, sequenced in a study of beta chain features in type 1 diabetes. Using immunoSEQ multiplex PCR, the repertoire was profiled, and TCRdb retains in-frame clones only, with some absent. The table includes some 150,000 clones, 40% to 60% detected once. Sequencing input: Tregs from blood. The receptors were sampled from a man younger than 35 in good health. CDR3s include the opening cysteine and the closing phenylalanine or tryptophan. Each record gives: J gene, CDR3 length, V gene, D gene, clone size, CDR3 protein, CDR3 DNA. A D gene is named only where the DNA matches it firmly. Clone size is shown for a subset of rows, as once, few, many or a class of expanded clone.

TRBJ1-2 15 TRBV29-1 TRBD1 few CSVEDLQGDGNGYTF TGCAGCGTTGAAGATCTTCAGGGGGACGGGAATGGCTACACCTTC
TRBJ2-5 15 TRBV7-9 . . CASSSPGHIQETQYF TGTGCCAGCAGCTCGCCGGGACACATCCAAGAGACCCAGTACTTC
TRBJ1-2 12 TRBV28 TRBD1 . CASSRTGDGYTF TGTGCCAGCAGCCGGACAGGGGATGGCTACACCTTC
TRBJ2-2 17 TRBV25-1 TRBD1 once CASSEQTGGPYTGELFF TGTGCCAGCAGTGAACAGACAGGGGGCCCCTACACCGGGGAGCTGTTTTTT
TRBJ2-1 18 TRBV30 TRBD2 few CAWSPFRLTAGVYNEQFF TGTGCCTGGAGTCCATTTAGGCTTACAGCGGGAGTTTACAATGAGCAGTTCTTC
TRBJ2-1 12 TRBV13 . few CASSFGGGEQFF TGTGCCAGCAGCTTTGGGGGAGGTGAGCAGTTCTTC
TRBJ1-2 14 TRBV2 . . CASTVEDAGYGYTF TGTGCCAGCACCGTCGAGGACGCGGGCTATGGCTACACCTTC
TRBJ2-5 15 TRBV5-1 TRBD2 . CASSLDTSGGKTQYF TGCGCCAGCAGCTTGGACACTAGCGGGGGTAAGACCCAGTACTTC
TRBJ2-7 15 TRBV7-9 TRBD1 . CASSQMGQGAYEQYF TGTGCCAGCAGCCAAATGGGACAGGGAGCCTACGAGCAGTACTTC
TRBJ2-7 14 TRBV19 TRBD1 . CASSLRDRAHEQYF TGTGCCAGTAGTCTCCGGGACAGGGCCCACGAGCAGTACTTC
TRBJ2-5 15 TRBV5-1 . . CASSPFYGPQETQYF TGCGCCAGCAGCCCCTTTTATGGCCCTCAAGAGACCCAGTACTTC
TRBJ2-7 14 TRBV18 . . CASSPLDRLYEQYF TGTGCCAGCTCACCACTCGACAGGCTTTACGAGCAGTACTTC
TRBJ2-4 16 TRBV19 . . CASSQAEPLAKNIQYF TGTGCCAGTAGTCAGGCAGAGCCTCTAGCCAAAAACATTCAGTACTTC
TRBJ2-1 16 TRBV6-6 TRBD1 . CASSYGTAVSYNEQFF TGTGCCAGCAGCTACGGGACAGCCGTTTCCTACAATGAGCAGTTCTTC
TRBJ2-3 15 TRBV18 TRBD1 few CASSRRDRGSDTQYF TGTGCCAGCTCACGCCGGGACAGGGGGTCAGATACGCAGTATTTT
TRBJ2-3 17 TRBV7-9 TRBD1 few CASSLSSSKGAADTQYF TGTGCCAGCAGCCTATCATCTTCCAAGGGGGCCGCAGATACGCAGTATTTT
TRBJ1-5 19 TRBV15 . once CATSRDLAFRGGSNRPQHF TGTGCCACCAGCAGAGATCTTGCGTTCCGGGGGGGGAGCAATCGGCCCCAGCATTTT
TRBJ2-7 16 TRBV18 TRBD1 . CASSPLTGQGTYEQYF TGTGCCAGCTCACCATTAACCGGACAGGGGACCTACGAGCAGTACTTC
TRBJ1-5 13 TRBV29-1 . . CSVEMGHNQPQHF TGCAGCGTTGAAATGGGGCACAATCAGCCCCAGCATTTT
TRBJ1-5 15 TRBV7-2 TRBD1 . CASSLGGQDNQPQHF TGTGCCAGCAGCTTAGGGGGACAGGACAATCAGCCCCAGCATTTT
TRBJ1-2 14 TRBV6-1 . . CASSQWQGLQGYTF TGTGCCAGCAGCCAATGGCAGGGCCTTCAGGGCTACACCTTC
TRBJ1-5 15 TRBV25-1 . few CASSDDIYSNQPQHF TGTGCCAGCAGTGATGACATCTATAGCAATCAGCCCCAGCATTTT
TRBJ2-5 14 TRBV7-2 TRBD2 few CASSGRGAWETQYF TGTGCCAGCAGCGGGCGGGGGGCGTGGGAGACCCAGTACTTC
TRBJ2-1 18 TRBV9 TRBD2 . CASSVAPSGGAGYNEQFF TGTGCCAGCAGCGTAGCTCCGAGCGGGGGGGCTGGCTACAATGAGCAGTTCTTC
TRBJ2-3 16 TRBV4-1 TRBD1 . CASSSPPGQGTDTQYF TGCGCCAGCAGCTCGCCCCCGGGACAGGGCACAGATACGCAGTATTTT
TRBJ1-1 12 TRBV29-1 . . CSVVGANTEAFF TGCAGCGTTGTGGGGGCGAACACTGAAGCTTTCTTT
TRBJ1-2 17 TRBV7-8 . . CASSPSGAAYPGYGYTF TGTGCCAGCAGCCCCTCAGGCGCAGCATATCCCGGCTATGGCTACACCTTC
TRBJ1-4 14 TRBV6-5 . . CASSYSGVMKELFF TGTGCCAGCAGTTACTCCGGGGTAATGAAAGAACTGTTTTTT
TRBJ2-2 13 TRBV6-1 . . CASRRWKGGALFF TGTGCCAGCAGACGATGGAAGGGAGGAGCCTTGTTTTTT
TRBJ2-7 15 TRBV7-2 . . CASSYVGHRAYEQYF TGTGCCAGCAGCTACGTAGGCCACAGGGCCTACGAGCAGTACTTC
TRBJ2-5 18 TRBV5-4 TRBD2 . CASSPGLAGGGGRETQYF TGTGCCAGCAGTCCGGGACTAGCGGGAGGGGGCGGGCGAGAGACCCAGTACTTC
TRBJ1-5 14 TRBV7-2 . few CASSQGQFNQPQHF TGTGCCAGCAGTCAAGGACAGTTCAATCAGCCCCAGCATTTT
TRBJ2-5 17 TRBV13 TRBD2 . CASSLGGLAGGYETQYF TGTGCCAGCAGCTTAGGCGGACTAGCGGGAGGATATGAGACCCAGTACTTC
TRBJ2-2 15 TRBV7-2 TRBD2 . CASSQGAGNTGELFF TGTGCCAGCAGCCAGGGAGCGGGAAACACCGGGGAGCTGTTTTTT
TRBJ2-7 14 TRBV6-5 . . CASSYRQATYEQYF TGTGCCAGCAGTTATCGACAGGCGACCTACGAGCAGTACTTC
TRBJ1-2 14 TRBV7-2 . . CASSLSGHSDGYTF TGTGCCAGCAGCCTGTCAGGGCACTCGGATGGCTACACCTTC
TRBJ2-7 13 TRBV6-5 . . CASSKHRAYEQYF TGTGCCAGCAGTAAACACAGAGCCTACGAGCAGTACTTC
TRBJ2-2 12 TRBV2 . . CASRRTTGELFF TGTGCCAGCCGCAGAACCACCGGGGAGCTGTTTTTT
TRBJ2-7 13 TRBV27 . . CASSPNVGYEQYF TGTGCCAGCAGTCCCAACGTCGGGTACGAGCAGTACTTC
TRBJ2-3 16 TRBV28 TRBD2 . CASSLRPAWPGGTQYF TGTGCCAGCAGTTTACGGCCTGCCTGGCCGGGGGGGACGCAGTATTTT
TRBJ2-7 14 TRBV30 TRBD1 . CAWSGNRGAYEQYF TGTGCCTGGAGTGGGAACAGGGGAGCCTACGAGCAGTACTTC
TRBJ2-1 14 TRBV19 TRBD2 . CATTLAGGPDEQFF TGTGCCACTACGCTAGCGGGAGGGCCCGATGAGCAGTTCTTC
TRBJ2-1 15 TRBV6-4 TRBD2 . CASRELAGDGNEQFF TGTGCCAGCAGAGAATTAGCGGGAGATGGGAATGAGCAGTTCTTC
TRBJ2-1 15 TRBV27 TRBD2 few CASSPSGNSYNEQFF TGTGCCAGCAGTCCCAGCGGGAACTCCTACAATGAGCAGTTCTTC
TRBJ1-3 18 TRBV11-2 . . CASSRGRRFPSSGNTIYF TGTGCCAGCAGTCGAGGGAGGCGGTTTCCCTCCTCTGGAAACACCATATATTTT
TRBJ1-2 13 TRBV30 . . CAWRVGTNYGYTF TGTGCCTGGAGGGTGGGCACAAACTATGGCTACACCTTC
TRBJ2-3 14 TRBV27 TRBD2 . CASSGGGRTDTQYF TGTGCCAGCTCCGGTGGCGGGAGGACAGATACGCAGTATTTT
TRBJ2-7 13 TRBV6-6 TRBD1 . CASLRDSYYEQYF TGTGCCAGTTTAAGGGACAGCTACTACGAGCAGTACTTC
TRBJ1-4 13 TRBV29-1 . . CSVGGNINEKLFF TGCAGCGTTGGAGGGAATATTAATGAAAAACTGTTTTTT
TRBJ1-5 15 TRBV28 . . CASSLSDRSNQPQHF TGTGCCAGCAGTTTAAGCGACAGAAGCAATCAGCCCCAGCATTTT
TRBJ2-1 14 TRBV6-6 TRBD1 . CASSPGQGTNEQFF TGTGCCAGCAGCCCGGGACAGGGGACCAATGAGCAGTTCTTC
TRBJ1-5 12 TRBV29-1 . . CSVAGSNQPQHF TGCAGCGTTGCAGGGAGCAATCAGCCCCAGCATTTT
TRBJ1-1 18 TRBV19 TRBD1 few CASSPSSPGQGMNTEAFF TGTGCCAGTAGTCCCTCCTCGCCGGGACAGGGTATGAACACTGAAGCTTTCTTT
TRBJ2-5 13 TRBV7-9 . few CASSLTRQETQYF TGTGCCAGCAGCTTAACCAGACAAGAGACCCAGTACTTC
TRBJ2-2 18 TRBV5-1 TRBD2 few CASSFLGRALREAGELFF TGCGCCAGCAGCTTCCTCGGGAGGGCCCTGAGGGAAGCCGGGGAGCTGTTTTTT
TRBJ1-1 15 TRBV5-4 TRBD1 . CASSLWDRVNTEAFF TGTGCCAGCAGCTTGTGGGACAGGGTGAACACTGAAGCTTTCTTT
TRBJ1-6 15 TRBV9 TRBD1 . CASSARTGPNSPLHF TGTGCCAGCAGCGCAAGGACAGGCCCCAATTCACCCCTCCACTTT